These T cell receptor beta chains were read from a single sample in a study of blood T cells in healthy people across ages. TCRdb independently ran MiXCR on the 5' RACE reads; one entry per CDR3 protein. The sample carries fewer than 1,000,000 distinct CDR3 sequences, 40% to 50% recorded once. Sequencing input: blood. The receptors come from a man in his sixties in good health. CDR3s leave out the opening cysteine and the closing phenylalanine or tryptophan. Clone size, where shown, is once, few, many, or a class for clones that have expanded.

V: TRBV3-1
size: -
CDR3: ASSPGQGTEKLF

V: TRBV7-8
size: once
CDR3: ASSHLEGIAGMDEQF

V: TRBV7-2
size: -
CDR3: ASSVAGANTEAF

V: TRBV4-1
size: few
CDR3: ASSQYRTSGTNTGELF

V: TRBV11-2
size: -
CDR3: ASSPPRTGGFLF

V: TRBV7-9
size: -
CDR3: ASTKTSASNEQF

V: TRBV4-1
size: -
CDR3: ASSQGPGQGKGQY

V: TRBV5-4
size: few
CDR3: ASSLGFRPGDTQY

V: TRBV7-8
size: -
CDR3: ASSPVRGGRNSPLH

V: TRBV14
size: -
CDR3: ASSQGTGTDGTDTQY

V: TRBV29-1
size: -
CDR3: SVSLGGLNTEAF

V: TRBV25-1
size: few
CDR3: ASSDDRTGRETQY

V: TRBV6-5
size: many
CDR3: ASSPGAATYEQY

V: TRBV20-1
size: -
CDR3: SARDLRGGSPVAKNIQY

V: TRBV5-6
size: -
CDR3: ASRRGAGPSNEQF

V: TRBV7-2
size: -
CDR3: ASSRDHRDKTPLH

V: TRBV7-2
size: few
CDR3: ASSYLQGLGGYT

V: TRBV29-1
size: many
CDR3: SVVVWQTLQGSYNEQF

V: TRBV20-1
size: -
CDR3: SATSGGFYEQY

V: TRBV12-3/TRBV12-4
size: -
CDR3: ASSWSIQETQY

V: TRBV20-1
size: -
CDR3: SARPLSGQPQH

V: TRBV6-2/TRBV6-3
size: -
CDR3: ASSYGPGQLNTEAF

V: TRBV29-1
size: few
CDR3: SGEGTDTQY

V: TRBV14
size: few
CDR3: ASSLGTFNEQF

V: TRBV10-3
size: -
CDR3: ATLSHGRTYEQY

V: TRBV5-1
size: few
CDR3: ASSLTISGSQETQY

V: TRBV12-3/TRBV12-4
size: -
CDR3: ASNPTVDTGELF

V: TRBV20-1
size: -
CDR3: SARTGGYYGYT

V: TRBV11-1
size: -
CDR3: ATGPTPTTQY

V: TRBV6-2/TRBV6-3
size: -
CDR3: ASNSVEESTDTQY

V: TRBV6-1
size: few
CDR3: ASRGHQGAYEQY

V: TRBV5-1
size: -
CDR3: ASSRLPGQDWETQY

V: TRBV20-1
size: -
CDR3: SAQQSEKLF

V: TRBV3-1
size: -
CDR3: ASTPGTGEWGEQF

V: TRBV3-1
size: -
CDR3: ASSHPQGLSSYNEQF

V: TRBV4-3
size: few
CDR3: ASSQRQGGETQY

V: TRBV18
size: -
CDR3: ASSLDRENTEAF

V: TRBV20-1
size: few
CDR3: SARLRDRLYEQY

V: TRBV5-5
size: -
CDR3: ASSLAPRGDDRETQY

V: TRBV2
size: -
CDR3: ASSPRTSRGGTQY

V: TRBV28
size: -
CDR3: ASLSRDNPFYEQY

V: TRBV7-2
size: once
CDR3: ASTLGRNADTQY

V: TRBV3-1
size: -
CDR3: ASSHLFERNEKLF

V: TRBV7-2
size: few
CDR3: ASSLDRVNEQY

V: TRBV20-1
size: few
CDR3: SASRAGGIGSYNEQF

V: TRBV21-1
size: few
CDR3: ASSKAPGREETQY

V: TRBV7-8
size: few
CDR3: ASSAPGHSTYEQY

V: TRBV2
size: -
CDR3: ASSDPREVYEQY

V: TRBV7-6
size: few
CDR3: ASSSGPGDSYEQY

V: TRBV4-1
size: -
CDR3: ASSQEAVAKDEQF